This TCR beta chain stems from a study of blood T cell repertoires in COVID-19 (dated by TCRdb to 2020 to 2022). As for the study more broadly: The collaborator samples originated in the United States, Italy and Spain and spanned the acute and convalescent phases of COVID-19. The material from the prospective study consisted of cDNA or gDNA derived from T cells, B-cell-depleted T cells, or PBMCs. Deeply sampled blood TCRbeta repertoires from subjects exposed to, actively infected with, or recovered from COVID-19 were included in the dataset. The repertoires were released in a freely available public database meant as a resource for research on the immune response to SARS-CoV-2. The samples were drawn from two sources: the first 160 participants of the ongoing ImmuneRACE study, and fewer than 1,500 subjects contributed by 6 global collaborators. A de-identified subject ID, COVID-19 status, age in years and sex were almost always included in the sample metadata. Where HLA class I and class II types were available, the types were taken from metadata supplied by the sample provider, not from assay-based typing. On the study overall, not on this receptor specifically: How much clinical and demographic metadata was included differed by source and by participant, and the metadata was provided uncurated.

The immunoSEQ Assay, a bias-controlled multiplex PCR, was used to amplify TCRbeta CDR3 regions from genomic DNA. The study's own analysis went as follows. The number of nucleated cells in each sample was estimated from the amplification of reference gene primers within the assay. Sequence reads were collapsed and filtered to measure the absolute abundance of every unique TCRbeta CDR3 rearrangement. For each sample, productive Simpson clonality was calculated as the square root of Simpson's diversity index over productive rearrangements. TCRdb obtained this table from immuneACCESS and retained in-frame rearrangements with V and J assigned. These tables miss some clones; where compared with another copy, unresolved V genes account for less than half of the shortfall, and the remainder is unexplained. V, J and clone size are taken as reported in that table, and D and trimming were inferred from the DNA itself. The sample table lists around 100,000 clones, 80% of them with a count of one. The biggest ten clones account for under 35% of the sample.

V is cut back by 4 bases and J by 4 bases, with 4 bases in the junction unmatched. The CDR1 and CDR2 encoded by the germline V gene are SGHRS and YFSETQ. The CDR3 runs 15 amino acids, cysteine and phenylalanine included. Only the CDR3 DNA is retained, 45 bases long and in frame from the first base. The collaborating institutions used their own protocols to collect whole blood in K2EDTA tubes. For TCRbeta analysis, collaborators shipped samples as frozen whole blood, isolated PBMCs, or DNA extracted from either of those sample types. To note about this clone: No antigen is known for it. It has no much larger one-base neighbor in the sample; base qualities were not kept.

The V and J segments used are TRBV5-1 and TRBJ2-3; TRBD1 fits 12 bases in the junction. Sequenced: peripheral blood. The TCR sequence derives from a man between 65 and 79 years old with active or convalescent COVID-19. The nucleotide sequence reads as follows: TGCGCCAGCAGCAGGGGACAGGGGGCATCAGATACGCAGTATTTT. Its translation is CASSRGQGASDTQYF.